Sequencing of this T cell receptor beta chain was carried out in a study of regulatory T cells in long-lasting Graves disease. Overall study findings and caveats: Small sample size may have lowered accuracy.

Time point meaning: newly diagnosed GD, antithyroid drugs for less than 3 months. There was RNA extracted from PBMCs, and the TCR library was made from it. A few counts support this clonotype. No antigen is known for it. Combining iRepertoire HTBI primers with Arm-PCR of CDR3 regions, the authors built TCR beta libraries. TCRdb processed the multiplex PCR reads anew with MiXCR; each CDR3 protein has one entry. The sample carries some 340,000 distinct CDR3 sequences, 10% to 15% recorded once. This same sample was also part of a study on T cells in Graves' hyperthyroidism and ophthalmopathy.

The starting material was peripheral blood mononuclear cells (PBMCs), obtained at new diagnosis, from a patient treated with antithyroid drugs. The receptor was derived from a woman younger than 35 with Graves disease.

The CDR3 loop reads CASSQKPPKKTQYF. CDR3 DNA sequence: TGTGCCAGCAGCCAGAAGCCTCCGAAAAAGACCCAGTACTTC. The chain joins TRBV3-1 to TRBJ2-5; D unclear. CDR1 is LGHDT, CDR2 YNNKEL, per germline (reference sequence). This CDR3 is built from 14 residues. V was trimmed by 3 bases and J by 6 bases, leaving 14 bases between them.